Each of the 15 T cell receptor beta chains below was sequenced from the same sample in a study of Graves' ophthalmopathy and Graves' hyperthyroidism. The authors amplified TCR beta CDR3 regions from RNA transcripts. The workflow started with a first-round RT-PCR run with HTBI primers and then moved on to a second-round multiplex PCR. Using its own MiXCR run on the multiplex PCR reads, TCRdb lists one record per CDR3 protein. Among about 740,000 distinct CDR3 sequences, about 44% were seen once, and the ten largest hold about 40%. Material for sequencing was peripheral blood. The receptors here all came from an adult man with Graves' ophthalmopathy.

The sample holds many counts of this clonotype. This rearrangement joins TRBV10-3 to TRBJ1-6; 7 positions match TRBD1. The CDR3 extends over 14 amino acids. Germline-derived CDR1 and CDR2 are ENHRY and SYGVKD. Germline trimming cut 10 bases from V and 5 bases from J; bases unmatched to any gene: 8. CDR3 residues: CATVRDRDNSPLHF. CDR3 sequence (DNA): TGTGCCACCGTTAGAGACAGGGATAATTCACCCCTCCACTTT.

Many counts were recorded for this clonotype. CDR3: CAISEVKTGRTGELFF. Written as DNA, the CDR3 is TGTGCCATCAGTGAGGTCAAGACAGGGCGAACCGGGGAGCTGTTTTTT. The J gene is TRBJ2-2, the V gene TRBV10-3, with 7 bases lining up with TRBD1. This CDR3 contains 16 residues. J gave up 5 bases and V 2 bases, and 8 bases lay outside the gene matches. Germline V lookup: CDR1 ENHRY, CDR2 SYGVKD.

V and J are TRBV12-3 or TRBV12-4 and TRBJ1-3, with a tentative D call TRBD1 (6 bases). This CDR3 has 13 amino acids. The CDR3 region is CAGGRNSGNTIYF. The CDR3 DNA follows: TGTGCGGGGGGCCGAAACTCTGGAAACACCATATATTTT.

The CDR3 sequence: CSVEGAGYTF. The CDR3 bases are TGCAGCGTTGAAGGGGCTGGCTACACCTTC. J is TRBJ1-2 and V is TRBV29-1; D unresolved. CDR3 length: 10 residues. Per the germline V gene, CDR1 is SQVTM and CDR2 is ANQGSEA. Trimming shortened V by 1 base and J by 7 bases, and 4 bases separated the two germline ends. The full variable domain, completed using reference TRBV29-1 and TRBJ1-2, is SAVISQKPSRDICQRGTSLTIQCQVDSQVTMMFWYRQQPGQSLTLIATANQGSEATYESGFVIDKFPISRPNLTFSTLTVSNMSPEDSSIYLCSVEGAGYTFGSGTRLTVV.

Concerning this clonotype itself: This may stem from a read error, because a much larger clone lies one nucleotide away. The V gene is TRBV19, the J gene TRBJ2-5, with D maybe TRBD1 (6 bases). V lost 6 bases to trimming and J lost 7 bases, with 15 bases between them. Per germline, CDR1 LNHDA and CDR2 SQIVND (reference sequence). The CDR3 totals 13 residues. The CDR3 is CASSQQGGGTQYF. CDR3 bases: TGTGCCAGTAGCCAACAGGGTGGAGGGACCCAGTACTTC.

This clonotype was seen repeatedly, ten times or more. The V gene is TRBV20-1, the J gene TRBJ2-5, with a possible D match to TRBD2 (5 bases). The CDR3 runs to 14 residues. V lost 0 bases to trimming and J lost 5 bases, with 13 bases between them. The germline V gene has CDR1 DFQATT and CDR2 SNEGSKA (reference sequence). The CDR3 protein is CSARDWRGPETQYF. Written as DNA, the CDR3 is TGCAGTGCTAGAGATTGGCGCGGGCCGGAGACCCAGTACTTC.

This chain connects TRBV10-3 to TRBJ2-7; D gene ambiguous. The J call may be in error: the DNA end matches TRBJ2-1 better. CDR3 size: 11 residues. Per germline, CDR1 ENHRY and CDR2 SYGVKD. The CDR3 spells CAISDGNEQFF. CDR3 DNA sequence: TGTGCCATCAGTGATGGGAATGAGCAGTTCTTC.

The table lists this clonotype with many counts. V usage is TRBV29-1 and J usage is TRBJ2-2; tentatively, D is TRBD1 (6 bases). Per the germline V gene, CDR1 is SQVTM and CDR2 is ANQGSEA. This CDR3 comprises 12 residues. This CDR3 is CSLRGNTGELFF. The CDR3 bases are TGCAGTCTCAGGGGAAACACCGGGGAGCTGTTTTTT.

V gene TRBV20-1 combines with J gene TRBJ2-7; TRBD2 matches at 9 bases. Per germline, CDR1 DFQATT and CDR2 SNEGSKA (reference sequence). Trimming cost V 3 bases and J 3 bases; bases outside gene matches: 6. CDR3 length equals 14 residues. CDR3 bases: TGCAGTGCTAGGTTAGCGGGAGCATACTACGAGCAGTACTTC. It specifies CSARLAGAYYEQYF.

The genes are TRBV14 and TRBJ1-4, with TRBD1 identical over 12 bases. The CDR3 is made up of 18 amino acids. V was clipped by 4 bases and J by 8 bases; unmatched bases: 14. CDR1 and CDR2 from the germline V gene are SGHDN and FVKESK. The CDR3 is CASSPHTTGTGGSEKLFF. Here the CDR3 DNA reads TGTGCCAGCAGCCCGCACACAACCGGGACAGGGGGCAGCGAAAAACTGTTTTTT.

In this sample, this clonotype turned up many times. The gene calls are TRBV7-9 and TRBJ1-4, with D maybe TRBD1 (5 bases). The V gene's germline CDR1 is SEHNR and CDR2 FQNEAQ (reference sequence). The CDR3 totals 12 residues. V was pared by 7 bases and J by 7 bases, with 10 bases between. This CDR3 reads CASTRDGEKLFF. DNA for the CDR3: TGTGCCAGCACCCGGGACGGTGAAAAACTGTTTTTT.

In regard to this clonotype: This may stem from a read error, because a much larger clone lies one nucleotide away. The chain combines TRBV7-3 with TRBJ2-7; the match to TRBD1 covers 8 bases. Trimming at V came to 5 bases and at J to 13 bases, leaving 7 bases not matched to a gene. Germline values: CDR1 SGHTA, CDR2 FQGTGA. The CDR3 is 11 amino acids. This CDR3 is CASSPRQGTYF. For the CDR3, the DNA is TGTGCCAGCAGCCCCCGACAGGGGACTTACTTC.

The sample holds many counts of this clonotype. The rearrangement uses TRBV2 and TRBJ1-4; D gene uncertain. The CDR3 spans 13 residues. Germline CDR1 is SNHLY and CDR2 is FYNNEI. V lost 6 bases to trimming and J lost 5 bases, with 10 bases between them. CDR3 bases: TGTGCCAGCAGGCGGACGCTGAATGAAAAACTGTTTTTT. It yields the protein CASRRTLNEKLFF.

The table lists this clonotype with many counts. The chain has TRBV29-1 and TRBJ1-2; TRBD1 matches 11 bases. V trimming: 7 bases; J trimming: 8 bases; junction bases outside the gene matches: 9. The CDR3 has 13 residues. The V gene's germline CDR1 is SQVTM and CDR2 ANQGSEA. DNA of the CDR3: TGCAGCGCTCGGACAGGGGGCGCGGAAGGCTACACCTTC. Amino acid sequence: CSARTGGAEGYTF.

The count of this clonotype is one. The chain has TRBV11-2 and TRBJ1-3, with 10 bases that match TRBD1. Germline trimming cut 6 bases from V and 0 bases from J; bases unmatched to any gene: 11. This CDR3 has 18 residues. CDR1 and CDR2 from the germline V gene are SGHAT and FQNNGV. The CDR3 nucleotides read TGTGCCAGCAGTGGTGTGGACAGGGGGGCCATCTCTGGAAACACCATATATTTT. This gives the protein CASSGVDRGAISGNTIYF.